This T cell receptor beta chain is drawn from a study of blood T cells in healthy people across ages. In germline, CDR1 is SGHRS, CDR2 YFSETQ. The ends were cut back, 4 bases at V and 5 bases at J, with 12 bases in the middle. This CDR3 contains 14 residues. A second about 6 to 12 cycle PCR used barcoded and J-beta primers. Each cDNA molecule, via a template-switch adaptor with 12 random nucleotides, was tagged. TCRdb re-analysed the 5' RACE reads in MiXCR, keeping a single row per CDR3 protein. The sample includes 650,000 to 800,000 distinct CDR3 sequences, 45% to 60% seen only once; the top ten take less than 15%. Every donor gave ten milliliters of peripheral blood.

The sequence was obtained from a woman older than 75 in good health. V gene TRBV5-1 combines with J gene TRBJ1-4, with a weak D call TRBD1 (5 bases). Sequenced: blood. CDR3 sequence: CASSLGTENEKLFF. DNA for the CDR3: TGCGCCAGCAGCCTCGGGACTGAGAATGAAAAACTGTTTTTT.